These T cell receptor beta chains were read from a single sample in a study of blood T cell repertoires in COVID-19. Only in-frame clones appear in the TCRdb table, and some are missing; sequencing was by immunoSEQ multiplex PCR. This table has a few hundred thousand clones, around 90% appearing once. Sequenced material: PBMCs or T cells enriched from blood (not recorded which). The receptors derive from a man aged 25-45 years who had been exposed to COVID-19. The CDR3 runs from the conserved cysteine through the conserved F or W. Fields, in order: J gene, clone size, D gene, V gene, CDR3 DNA, CDR3 protein. D genes are given only for firm matches. Not all rows give a size; the values are once, few, many and, for expanded clones, a class.

j_gene: TRBJ2-2; abundance: .; d_gene: TRBD2; v_gene: TRBV7-6; CDR3nt: TGTGCCAGCAGCTTAGCCATTAGCGGGGCGAACACCGGGGAGCTGTTTTTT; CDR3aa: CASSLAISGANTGELFF
j_gene: TRBJ2-7; abundance: .; d_gene: .; v_gene: TRBV30; CDR3nt: TGTGCCTGGAGTGCTGGCACGACCTACGAGCAGTACTTC; CDR3aa: CAWSAGTTYEQYF
j_gene: TRBJ2-1; abundance: .; d_gene: TRBD2; v_gene: TRBV4-1; CDR3nt: TGCGCCAGCAGCCCCACTAGCGGGGGGCCCGATGAGCAGTTCTTC; CDR3aa: CASSPTSGGPDEQFF
j_gene: TRBJ1-2; abundance: .; d_gene: .; v_gene: TRBV3-1/TRBV3-2; CDR3nt: TGTGCCAGCAGCCAGACAGGAGAAGGCTACACCTTC; CDR3aa: CASSQTGEGYTF
j_gene: TRBJ2-5; abundance: .; d_gene: .; v_gene: TRBV6-6; CDR3nt: TGTGCCAGCAGTCACGGTGAGGGTTGGCGGGGGCGACACCAAGAGACCCAGTACTTC; CDR3aa: CASSHGEGWRGRHQETQYF
j_gene: TRBJ1-5; abundance: .; d_gene: .; v_gene: TRBV2; CDR3nt: TGTGCCAGCATCGGACTTTCTTGGGATAGCAATCAGCCCCAGCATTTT; CDR3aa: CASIGLSWDSNQPQHF
j_gene: TRBJ2-7; abundance: .; d_gene: .; v_gene: TRBV4-1; CDR3nt: TGCGCCAGCAGCCAAGGGCTGGCGGGAAGGGGCGAGCAGTACTTC; CDR3aa: CASSQGLAGRGEQYF
j_gene: TRBJ1-1; abundance: .; d_gene: .; v_gene: TRBV6-1; CDR3nt: TGTGCCAGCGGTGACAGTGTGAACACTGAAGCTTTCTTT; CDR3aa: CASGDSVNTEAFF
j_gene: TRBJ1-5; abundance: few; d_gene: .; v_gene: TRBV30; CDR3nt: TGTGCCTGGAGTCCCCCCACGACAGGCCTGGGCAATCAGCCCCAGCATTTT; CDR3aa: CAWSPPTTGLGNQPQHF
j_gene: TRBJ2-7; abundance: few; d_gene: TRBD2; v_gene: TRBV4-1; CDR3nt: TGCGCCAGCAGCCCTCATAGCGGGGAGCTCTACGAGCAGTACTTC; CDR3aa: CASSPHSGELYEQYF
j_gene: TRBJ1-5; abundance: .; d_gene: TRBD1; v_gene: TRBV7-9; CDR3nt: TGTGCCAGCAGCGCCCCCGGGACAGGCCGTGATCAGCCCCAGCATTTT; CDR3aa: CASSAPGTGRDQPQHF
j_gene: TRBJ1-3; abundance: .; d_gene: .; v_gene: TRBV11-2; CDR3nt: TGTGCCAGCAGCTTAGAGGAGGGAAACACCATATATTTT; CDR3aa: CASSLEEGNTIYF